One T cell receptor beta chain is described in this entry. The antigen is not known. The data were taken from a study of cytomegalovirus exposure and HLA in healthy donors. Study results and limitations: The HLA-A and HLA-B alleles of most subjects were reportedly predicted accurately from TCR beta sequences. Equally common other TCR beta chains were less clonally expanded than HLA-associated ones, a later analysis found.

Germline CDR1 is MNHEY and CDR2 is SMNVEV (reference sequence). V was pared by 3 bases and J by 7 bases, with 15 bases between. The CDR3 contains 15 residues. With 60 Vbeta and 13 Jbeta primers, the PCR was carried out. Data came from immunoSEQ multiplex PCR; TCRdb stores just in-frame clones and leaves some out. This sample's table has over 100,000 clones. The chain joins TRBV27 to TRBJ1-4; weak D call: TRBD1 (5 bases). The source material was PBMCs. The clonotype was recovered from a man aged 18 to 30 in good health and CMV-seronegative. The CDR3 sequence: CASSLAGGVREKLFF. CDR3 bases: TGTGCCAGCAGTTTGGCCGGGGGGGTTCGTGAAAAACTGTTTTTT. The full variable domain, rest sourced from reference TRBV27 and TRBJ1-4, is EAQVTQNPRYLITVTGKKLTVTCSQNMNHEYMSWYRQDPGLGLRQIYYSMNVEVTDKGDVPEGYKVSRKEKRNFPLILESPSPNQTSLYFCASSLAGGVREKLFFGSGTQLSVL.